The next 26 T cell receptor beta chains were all read from a single sample in a study of blood T cells in healthy people across ages. PCR was performed a second time for about 6 to 12 cycles using a sample-barcoded 5' primer and a J-beta primer mix. Each CDR3 protein gets one entry after TCRdb re-called the 5' RACE reads with MiXCR. Seen here are some 290,000 distinct CDR3 sequences, around 27% observed once, and the top ten hold approximately 28%. Sample: blood. The receptors originated from a woman in her 70s in good health.

This clonotype was seen only a few times. The chain recombines TRBV29-1 with TRBJ1-1; 8 nucleotides match TRBD1. Per the germline V gene, CDR1 is SQVTM and CDR2 is ANQGSEA. J lost 1 base, V lost 5 bases, and 12 bases had no gene match. The CDR3 is made up of 16 amino acids. In DNA, the CDR3 is TGCAGCGTTCCCGTAGGACAGGGATTGGGGAACACTGAAGCTTTCTTT. Protein sequence: CSVPVGQGLGNTEAFF.

The rearrangement joins TRBV20-1 to TRBJ1-1; a weak D match, TRBD1 (6 bases). V lost 0 bases and J 10 bases, leaving 9 bases between the germline ends. Germline CDR1 reads DFQATT; CDR2 reads SNEGSKA (reference sequence). The CDR3 loop spans 11 amino acids. CDR3 loop: CSAREQGTAFF. The DNA of the CDR3 is TGCAGTGCTAGAGAACAGGGTACAGCTTTCTTT.

This clonotype was counted between two and nine times. This CDR3 is CASSADIYGYTF. CDR3 in DNA: TGCGCCAGCAGCGCAGACATCTATGGCTACACCTTC. The chain recombines TRBV5-1 with TRBJ1-2; no clear D gene. The CDR3 has 12 residues. Germline CDR1 reads SGHRS; CDR2 reads YFSETQ. V dropped 4 bases and J dropped 4 bases, with 8 bases sitting between them.

This clonotype was recorded at least ten times. The chain links TRBV29-1 to TRBJ2-1; D may be TRBD2 (6 bases). The V end was cut by 5 bases, the J end by 3 bases, with 17 bases between. The CDR3 totals 15 residues. Germline V gene lookup returns CDR1 SQVTM and CDR2 ANQGSEA. The CDR3 reads CSVFGGPSLYNEQFF. The DNA for the CDR3 is TGCAGCGTTTTCGGGGGACCCTCGCTCTACAATGAGCAGTTCTTC.

The chain is built from TRBV18 and TRBJ1-1, with D tentatively TRBD1 (5 bases). The CDR3 is 14 amino acids. V was trimmed by 2 bases and J by 4 bases, leaving 11 bases between them. The germline gives CDR1 KGHSH, CDR2 LQKENI. CDR3 bases: TGTGCCAGCTCACCAGTTGGGGGAGGCACTGAAGCTTTCTTT. Translated: CASSPVGGGTEAFF.

The chain combines TRBV12-3 or TRBV12-4 with TRBJ1-2; 11 positions agree with TRBD1. This CDR3 is built from 12 residues. Unmatched junction bases numbered 4, after V lost 8 bases and J lost 8 bases. Written as DNA, the CDR3 is TGTGCCAGCCGGACAGGGGGCAAGGGCTACACCTTC. This encodes CASRTGGKGYTF.

This clonotype was seen ten or more times. CDR3 bases: TGTGCCAGCTCCCCTCTAACAGATACCTATACGCAGTATTTT. Translating it yields CASSPLTDTYTQYF. The chain joins TRBV7-9 to TRBJ2-3, with D unresolved. From germline, CDR1 is SEHNR and CDR2 FQNEAQ (reference sequence). Trimming pared 8 bases from V and 7 bases from J, leaving 19 bases between. The length of the CDR3 is 14 residues.

J is TRBJ2-2 and V is TRBV7-2; 8 nucleotides line up with TRBD1. The germline CDR1 and CDR2 sequences are SGHTA and FQGNSA. The CDR3 is 15 residues long. With V trimmed by 3 bases and J by 6 bases, 6 bases remained unmatched. CDR3 region: CASSFRTGKAGELFF. CDR3 DNA: TGTGCCAGCAGCTTTCGGACAGGGAAAGCCGGGGAGCTGTTTTTT.

The rearrangement joins TRBV7-9 to TRBJ2-5; perhaps TRBD1 as D (5 bases). The J call is uncertain, as TRBJ2-1 better fits the DNA end. The germline V gene encodes CDR1 SEHNR and CDR2 FQNEAQ (reference sequence). CDR3 length: 16 amino acids. The chain's CDR3 is CASSYRRNPKGDEQFF. The CDR3 DNA sequence: TGTGCCAGCAGTTACAGGCGGAACCCTAAAGGAGATGAGCAGTTCTTC.

This clonotype was found a few times. The V gene is TRBV3-1, the J gene TRBJ2-1; D gene ambiguous. The germline V gene encodes CDR1 LGHDT and CDR2 YNNKEL (reference sequence). Deletions cut 0 bases from V and 12 bases from J, with 9 bases between. The CDR3 is 12 residues long. The CDR3 DNA reads TGTGCCAGCAGCCAAGACCCTAGGACGCAGTTCTTC. Translation gives CASSQDPRTQFF.

Ten or more counts support this clonotype. The rearrangement uses TRBV11-2 and TRBJ1-4; D remains ambiguous. The CDR3 is made up of 17 amino acids. Germline values: CDR1 SGHAT, CDR2 FQNNGV. Trimming stripped 1 base from V and 4 bases from J, with 16 bases between. This CDR3 is CASSLARDKAINEKLFF. The CDR3 bases are TGTGCCAGCAGCTTAGCCCGGGATAAGGCTATTAATGAAAAACTGTTTTTT.

This clonotype has more than one count but fewer than ten. V gene TRBV3-1 combines with J gene TRBJ1-2; 11 nucleotides line up with TRBD1. Looked up from germline, CDR1 is LGHDT and CDR2 is YNNKEL (reference sequence). J was trimmed by 4 bases and V by 8 bases; bases with no gene match: 0. CDR3 length: 12 residues. In DNA, the CDR3 is TGTGCCAGCGGACAGGGGGCCTATGGCTACACCTTC. This sequence encodes CASGQGAYGYTF.

This chain connects TRBV4-3 to TRBJ2-4; D is unclear. V gave up 0 bases and J gave up 0 bases, with 6 bases separating them. This CDR3 has 15 residues. Germline V lookup: CDR1 LGHNA, CDR2 YSLEER. This chain's CDR3 is CASSQDAVAKNIQYF. The CDR3 coding sequence is TGCGCCAGCAGCCAAGATGCAGTAGCCAAAAACATTCAGTACTTC.

In this sample, this clonotype turned up many times. This rearrangement joins TRBV5-1 to TRBJ2-3; 7 bases line up with TRBD2. Germline-derived CDR1 and CDR2 are SGHRS and YFSETQ. There are 15 residues in the CDR3. The trim removed 4 bases at V and 6 bases at J, leaving 11 bases unmatched. CDR3 in amino acids: CASSPSGTTFDTQYF. In DNA form, the CDR3 reads TGCGCCAGCAGCCCATCCGGGACTACATTCGATACGCAGTATTTT.

The chain combines TRBV27 with TRBJ2-5, with D possibly being TRBD1 (6 bases). This CDR3 has 17 residues. The V gene's germline CDR1 is MNHEY and CDR2 SMNVEV (reference sequence). V lost 2 bases and J 4 bases, leaving 20 bases between the germline ends. The CDR3 is CASSLKPRPTGIETQYF. As DNA, the CDR3 is TGTGCCAGCAGTTTAAAACCCCGGCCTACAGGGATAGAGACCCAGTACTTC.

This chain links TRBV27 with TRBJ2-5; 9 nucleotides agree with TRBD1. The J call is doubtful: the DNA matches TRBJ2-7 better. The CDR3 covers 13 residues. Germline loops: CDR1 MNHEY, CDR2 SMNVEV (reference sequence). The CDR3 DNA is TGTGCCAGCAGGGGGACAGGGCGATACGAGCAGTACTTC. Encoded protein: CASRGTGRYEQYF.

The chain recombines TRBV5-1 with TRBJ2-1; 8 bases agree with TRBD1. TRBJ2-5 explains the end of the DNA better; the J call may be wrong. This CDR3 has 14 residues. CDR1 SGHRS and CDR2 YFSETQ come from the germline V gene. CDR3 in DNA: TGCGCCAGCAGCTTGGAGGACAGGGTTGAGACCCAGTACTTC. Amino acids: CASSLEDRVETQYF.

This chain connects TRBV11-1 to TRBJ1-1; D is undetermined. Between the trimmed V and J ends, which lost 5 bases and 3 bases, there was a span of 13 bases. Germline V CDR1 and CDR2: SGHAT, FQDESV (reference sequence). The CDR3 length is 14 residues. The DNA for the CDR3 is TGTGCCAGCAGCCCCACATGGGGAGACACTGAAGCTTTCTTT. Protein sequence: CASSPTWGDTEAFF. The full variable domain, rest sourced from reference TRBV11-1 and TRBJ1-1, is EAEVAQSPRYKITEKSQAVAFWCDPISGHATLYWYRQILGQGPELLVQFQDESVVDDSQLPKDRFSAERLKGVDSTLKIQPAELGDSAMYLCASSPTWGDTEAFFGQGTRLTVV.

V usage is TRBV29-1 and J usage is TRBJ2-3; 11 bases are shared with TRBD1. After removal of 1 base from V and 4 bases from J, the junction contained 1 base not matched to a gene. The germline CDR1 and CDR2 sequences are SQVTM and ANQGSEA. CDR3 size: 14 residues. Here the CDR3 DNA reads TGCAGCGTTGAAGGGGGACAGGGGGCAGATACGCAGTATTTT. It translates to CSVEGGQGADTQYF.

This clonotype came up a few times. The J gene is TRBJ1-1, the V gene TRBV12-3 or TRBV12-4; D might be TRBD1 (5 bases). The V gene lost 5 bases and the J gene lost 2 bases, with 12 bases spanning the gap. The CDR3 is 14 amino acids. CDR3 coding DNA: TGTGCCAGCAGTCATGGGGGTGGTAACACTGAAGCTTTCTTT. Translated: CASSHGGGNTEAFF.

The rearrangement uses TRBV5-1 and TRBJ2-3; D not certain. CDR3 length equals 13 residues. The germline V and J ends were trimmed by 4 bases and 0 bases, with 6 bases remaining between them. Per germline, CDR1 SGHRS and CDR2 YFSETQ. CDR3 sequence: CASSHRSTDTQYF. CDR3 coding DNA: TGCGCCAGCAGCCATCGGAGCACAGATACGCAGTATTTT.

The chain couples TRBV6-6 to TRBJ1-5; D is uncertain. Trimming stripped 6 bases from V and 6 bases from J, with 12 bases between. Germline loops: CDR1 MNHNY, CDR2 SVGAGI (reference sequence). The CDR3 has 13 amino acids. The CDR3 protein is CASRPDDAQPQHF. The DNA for the CDR3 is TGTGCCAGCAGACCGGACGATGCTCAGCCCCAGCATTTT.

This clonotype was seen a single time. The chain's CDR3 is CASSVETSRTGELFF. Written as DNA, the CDR3 is TGTGCCAGCAGCGTCGAGACTAGCCGAACCGGGGAGCTGTTTTTT. This chain uses TRBV7-2 with TRBJ2-2; the match to TRBD2 covers 7 bases. V trimming: 5 bases; J trimming: 5 bases; junction bases outside the gene matches: 8. CDR1 is SGHTA and CDR2 is FQGNSA in the germline V gene. The CDR3 has 15 amino acids.

The chain recombines TRBV5-1 with TRBJ2-1; 15 bases fit TRBD2. In germline, CDR1 is SGHRS, CDR2 YFSETQ. The CDR3 spans 16 residues. With 4 bases clipped from V and 8 bases from J, the junction kept 7 bases outside the gene matches. CDR3: CASSPGTSGGIYEQFF. DNA of the CDR3: TGCGCCAGCAGCCCCGGGACTAGCGGGGGGATTTATGAGCAGTTCTTC.

This sequence joins TRBV29-1 and TRBJ2-7, with D possibly TRBD1 on 6 matching bases. V was shortened by 0 bases and J by 13 bases, with 13 bases between the two germline ends. Germline CDR1 and CDR2: SQVTM and ANQGSEA. The CDR3 runs 11 residues. CDR3 amino acids: CSVEDPRGAYF. CDR3 coding DNA: TGCAGCGTTGAAGATCCCAGGGGAGCCTACTTC.

A few counts support this clonotype. The CDR3 sequence: CSAPLDTEAFF. CDR3 bases: TGCAGTGCCCCTTTAGACACTGAAGCTTTCTTT. The V gene is TRBV20-1, the J gene TRBJ1-1; the D is unclear. The CDR3 contains 11 residues. The germline gives CDR1 DFQATT, CDR2 SNEGSKA (reference sequence). The V end lost 6 bases, the J end lost 3 bases, and 8 bases lay between the germline ends.